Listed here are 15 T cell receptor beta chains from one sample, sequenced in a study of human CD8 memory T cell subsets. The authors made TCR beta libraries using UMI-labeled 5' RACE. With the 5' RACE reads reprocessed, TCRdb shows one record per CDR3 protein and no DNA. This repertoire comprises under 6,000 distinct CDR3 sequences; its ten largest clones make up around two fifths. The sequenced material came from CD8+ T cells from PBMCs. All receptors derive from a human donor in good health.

CDR3 sequence: CASSFFSTGDSPLHF. The V and J genes are TRBV7-2 and TRBJ1-6; TCRdb's D call, TRBD1, is unchecked because there is no DNA. Germline V gives CDR1 SGHTA, CDR2 FQGNSA. This CDR3 is built from 15 residues.

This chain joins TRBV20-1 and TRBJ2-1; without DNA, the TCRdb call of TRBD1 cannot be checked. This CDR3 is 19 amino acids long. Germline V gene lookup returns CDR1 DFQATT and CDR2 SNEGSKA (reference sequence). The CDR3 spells CSARETGIEMSLFYNEQFF.

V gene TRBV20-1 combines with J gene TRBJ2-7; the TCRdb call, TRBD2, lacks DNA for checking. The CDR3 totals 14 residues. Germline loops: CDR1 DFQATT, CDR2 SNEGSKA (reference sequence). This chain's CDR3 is CSANSGGLPYEQYF.

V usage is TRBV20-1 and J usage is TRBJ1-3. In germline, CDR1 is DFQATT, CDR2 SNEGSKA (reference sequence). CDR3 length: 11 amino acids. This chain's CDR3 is CSQQLGNTIYF.

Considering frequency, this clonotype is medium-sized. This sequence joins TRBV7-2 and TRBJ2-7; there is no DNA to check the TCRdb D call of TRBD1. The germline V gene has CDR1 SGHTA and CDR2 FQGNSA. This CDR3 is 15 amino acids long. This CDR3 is CASSLGGGISYEQYF.

CDR3 sequence reads: CASSESTDRGGEQYF. J is TRBJ2-7 and V is TRBV10-1; TCRdb gives TRBD1 as the D gene, but with no DNA this cannot be confirmed. The CDR3 runs to 15 residues. Per germline, CDR1 WNHNN and CDR2 SYGVQD (reference sequence).

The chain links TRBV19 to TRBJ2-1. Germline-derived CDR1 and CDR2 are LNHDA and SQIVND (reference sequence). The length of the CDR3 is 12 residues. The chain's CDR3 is CASIYDGNEQFF.

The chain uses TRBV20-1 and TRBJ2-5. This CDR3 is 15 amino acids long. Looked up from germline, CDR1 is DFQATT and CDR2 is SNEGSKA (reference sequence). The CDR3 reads CSARAPNSLQETQYF.

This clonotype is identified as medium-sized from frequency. The CDR3 loop reads CATSGTRDPGGNEKLFF. The chain has TRBV15 and TRBJ1-4; no DNA is available, so the TRBD1 call from TCRdb remains unchecked. The CDR3 contains 17 residues. Germline values: CDR1 LNHNV, CDR2 YYDKDF (reference sequence).

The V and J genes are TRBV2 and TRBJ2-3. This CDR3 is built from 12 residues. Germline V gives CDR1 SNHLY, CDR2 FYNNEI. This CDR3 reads CASSEWVDTQYF.

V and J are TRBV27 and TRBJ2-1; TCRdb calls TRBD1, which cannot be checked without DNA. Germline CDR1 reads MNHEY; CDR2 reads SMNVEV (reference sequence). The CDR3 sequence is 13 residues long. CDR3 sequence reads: CASKEGVRPEQFF.

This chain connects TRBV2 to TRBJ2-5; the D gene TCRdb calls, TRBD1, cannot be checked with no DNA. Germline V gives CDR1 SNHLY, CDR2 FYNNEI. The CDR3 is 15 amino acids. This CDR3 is CASSEALAGRETQYF.

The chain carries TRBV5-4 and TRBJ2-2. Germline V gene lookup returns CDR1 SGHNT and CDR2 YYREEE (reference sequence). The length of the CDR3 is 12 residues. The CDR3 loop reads CASSLAAGELFF. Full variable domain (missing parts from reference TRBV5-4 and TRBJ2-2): ETGVTQSPTHLIKTRGQQVTLRCSSQSGHNTVSWYQQALGQGPQFIFQYYREEENGRGNFPPRFSGLQFPNYSSELNVNALELDDSALYLCASSLAAGELFFGEGSRLTVL.

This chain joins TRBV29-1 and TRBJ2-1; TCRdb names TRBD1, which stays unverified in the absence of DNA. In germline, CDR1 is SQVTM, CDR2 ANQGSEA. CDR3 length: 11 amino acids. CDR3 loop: CSVGSGTGPFF.

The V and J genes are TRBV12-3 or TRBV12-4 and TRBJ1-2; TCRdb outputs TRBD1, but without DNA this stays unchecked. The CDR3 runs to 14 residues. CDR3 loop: CASSLKDRAYGYTF.